These T cell receptor beta chains were read from a single sample in a study of cytomegalovirus exposure and HLA in healthy donors. Profiling relied on immunoSEQ multiplex PCR, and the TCRdb table lists in-frame clones only, not all of them. The sample lists some 200,000 clones, 65% to 90% occurring once. The sample consisted of PBMCs. All receptors derive from a girl aged 5 to 17 in good health and CMV-seronegative. The CDR3 runs from the conserved cysteine through the conserved F or W.

j_gene | v_gene | CDR3aa
TRBJ2-7 | TRBV21-1 | CAKQGRYEQYF
TRBJ2-7 | TRBV5-1 | CASSLSGQGPYEQYF
TRBJ2-3 | TRBV28 | CASSLSGTFGVRIDTQYF
TRBJ2-7 | TRBV18 | CASRPSGGYTYEQYF
TRBJ1-2 | TRBV5-6 | CASRSLGQGALIGYTF
TRBJ1-1 | TRBV10-3 | CAISGSFGGGIGAFF
TRBJ2-3 | TRBV9 | CASSAHTDTQYF
TRBJ1-5 | TRBV7-8 | CASSLGQGASYSNQPQHF
TRBJ2-7 | TRBV2 | CASSEGRGSPYEQYF
TRBJ2-2 | TRBV7-2 | CASRGQGQGGELFF
TRBJ2-7 | TRBV25-1 | CASSFSTGIAYEQYF
TRBJ2-7 | TRBV18 | CASSPSDRGAEQYF
TRBJ2-4 | TRBV4-1 | CASSQTRLAKNIQYF
TRBJ2-3 | TRBV7-2 | CASSLVGVAGTDTQYF
TRBJ1-4 | TRBV7-9 | CASSPPRGSNEKLFF
TRBJ1-1 | TRBV5-6 | CASSPAGMNTEAFF
TRBJ1-6 | TRBV28 | CASSPRDRGSYSPLHF
TRBJ2-1 | TRBV11-2 | CASSSVGLAGTEQFF
TRBJ1-2 | TRBV9 | CASSVDTNYGYTF
TRBJ1-2 | TRBV6-6 | CASSDYGYTF
TRBJ1-2 | TRBV19 | CASSRTGTGVYGYTF
TRBJ1-6 | TRBV5-1 | CASSFEGNSPLHF
TRBJ1-4 | TRBV5-5 | CASSSATGNEKLFF
TRBJ2-1 | TRBV5-6 | CASSFGGRAWEQFF
TRBJ2-7 | TRBV28 | CASSLLQLAGEQYF
TRBJ2-7 | TRBV7-2 | CASSLAGGELTYEQYF